These 31 T cell receptor beta chains came from one sample sequenced in a study of blood T cell repertoires in COVID-19. Generated by immunoSEQ multiplex PCR, the TCRdb table keeps only in-frame clones and is missing some. The sample includes 250,000 to 350,000 clones, under 95% of them seen just once. The sequencing sample was made of PBMCs or T cells enriched from blood (not recorded which). All receptors derive from a woman in her twenties or thirties who had recovered from COVID-19.

J is TRBJ1-6 and V is TRBV7-9; 7 bases align to TRBD1. CDR3 length: 15 amino acids. The J segment lost 8 bases and the V segment lost 1 base, leaving 5 bases of the junction unmatched. Per the germline V gene, CDR1 is SEHNR and CDR2 is FQNEAQ (reference sequence). The CDR3 bases are TGTGCCAGCAGCTTAGGACAGGGCCTTGATTCACCCCTCCACTTT. Its protein product is CASSLGQGLDSPLHF.

This chain joins TRBV30 and TRBJ1-1; D gene unclear. Per germline, CDR1 GTSNPN and CDR2 SVGIG (reference sequence). V was clipped by 4 bases and J by 6 bases, with 12 bases between them. The CDR3 is made up of 12 amino acids. The CDR3 here is CAWNRGSSEAFF. The CDR3 coding sequence is TGTGCCTGGAACCGTGGGAGTTCTGAAGCTTTCTTT.

V is TRBV27 and J is TRBJ1-6; 7 positions match TRBD1. CDR1 is MNHEY and CDR2 is SMNVEV in the germline V gene (reference sequence). The CDR3 is 17 residues long. J gave up 0 bases and V 6 bases, and 8 bases lay outside the gene matches. The CDR3 DNA sequence: TGTGCCAGCAGAGGACAGGAGGCAAGCTCCTATAATTCACCCCTCCACTTT. This encodes CASRGQEASSYNSPLHF.

V and J are TRBV2 and TRBJ1-4, with unresolved D. Germline CDR1 and CDR2: SNHLY and FYNNEI. The CDR3 extends over 13 amino acids. Trimming took off 7 bases at V and 4 bases at J, with 10 bases between the two ends. CDR3 DNA sequence: TGTGCCAGCATTCCCGAGATTAATGAAAAACTGTTTTTT. Translation gives CASIPEINEKLFF.

The CDR3 is CASSWGGRFYNEQFF. CDR3 sequence (DNA): TGTGCCTCCAGCTGGGGGGGACGGTTCTACAATGAGCAGTTCTTC. V is TRBV11-3 and J is TRBJ2-1; 7 nucleotides align to TRBD2. CDR3 length: 15 amino acids. Germline V gene data show CDR1 as SGHNT and CDR2 as YENEEA. The junction had 13 bases not matched to a gene; V was cut back by 11 bases and J by 3 bases.

The J gene is TRBJ1-1, the V gene TRBV4-2; TRBD1 agrees at 10 bases. Losses at the gene ends were 2 bases for V and 4 bases for J; bases not matched to a gene: 10. The CDR3 spans 17 residues. Germline values: CDR1 LGHNA, CDR2 YNFKEQ. The CDR3 nucleotides are TGTGCCAGCAGCCAATGGGGACAGGGGCTGGGTAGCACTGAAGCTTTCTTT. Amino acid sequence: CASSQWGQGLGSTEAFF.

The rearrangement links TRBV5-8 to TRBJ2-5; possibly TRBD2 for D (6 bases). The CDR3 spans 16 residues. Germline CDR1 SGHTS, CDR2 YDEGEE. Trimming removed 1 base at V and 7 bases at J, with 20 bases between. The DNA for the CDR3 is TGTGCCAGCAGCTTGCCTTTTTCCGGGACTGCCGGGACCCAGTACTTC. Protein: CASSLPFSGTAGTQYF.

This chain connects TRBV4-1 to TRBJ2-7, with D unresolved. CDR3 length equals 14 residues. CDR1 MGHRA and CDR2 YSYEKL come from the germline V gene. V was clipped by 1 base and J by 0 bases, with 7 bases between them. The DNA of the CDR3 is TGCGCCAGCAGCCAAGTTATCCCCTCCTACGAGCAGTACTTC. It encodes CASSQVIPSYEQYF.

The CDR3 here is CASSYSIGGAREQFF. The CDR3 DNA follows: TGTGCCAGCAGTTACTCGATCGGGGGGGCACGGGAGCAGTTCTTC. The genes are TRBV6-5 and TRBJ2-1; 8 bases align to TRBD2. This CDR3 is built from 15 residues. The junction had 8 bases not matched to a gene; V was cut back by 0 bases and J by 10 bases. The germline gives CDR1 MNHEY, CDR2 SVGAGI.

Written as DNA, the CDR3 is TGTGCCAGCAGCCCCAACAGGGGGTCTGGAAACACCATATATTTT. It is translated as CASSPNRGSGNTIYF. This chain connects TRBV28 to TRBJ1-3, with 8 bases aligning to TRBD1. Germline CDR1 MDHEN, CDR2 SYDVKM. The ends lost 6 bases at V and 1 base at J; junction bases unmatched: 5. This CDR3 spans 15 amino acids. Supplemented by reference TRBV28 and TRBJ1-3, the full variable domain reads DVKVTQSSRYLVKRTGEKVFLECVQDMDHENMFWYRQDPGLGLRLIYFSYDVKMKEKGDIPEGYSVSREKKERFSLILESASTNQTSMYLCASSPNRGSGNTIYFGEGSWLTVV.

The J gene is TRBJ1-1, the V gene TRBV12-3 or TRBV12-4; 8 bases agree with TRBD1. V gave up 6 bases and J gave up 7 bases; unmatched junction bases: 7. This CDR3 has 13 residues. CDR3 bases: TGTGCCAGCAGAAGGACAGGGAAGGTTGAAGCTTTCTTT. It encodes CASRRTGKVEAFF.

V and J are TRBV7-9 and TRBJ2-1, with TRBD2 matching over 7 bases. Germline CDR1 SEHNR, CDR2 FQNEAQ (reference sequence). After removal of 5 bases from V and 1 base from J, the junction contained 2 bases not matched to a gene. The CDR3 consists of 14 residues. CDR3 nucleotides: TGTGCCAGCAGCATTAGCGGGTCCTACAATGAGCAGTTCTTC. Protein: CASSISGSYNEQFF.

This chain connects TRBV18 to TRBJ2-1; perhaps TRBD1 as D (6 bases). Trimming removed 6 bases from V and 4 bases from J, with 16 bases in between. Germline V gives CDR1 KGHSH, CDR2 LQKENI. The CDR3 has 15 residues. The chain's CDR3 is CASSHSGDVYNEQFF. The CDR3 bases are TGTGCCAGCTCCCACTCAGGGGATGTTTACAATGAGCAGTTCTTC.

The sample holds a few counts of this clone. The rearrangement joins TRBV4-3 to TRBJ1-5; D is ambiguous. The V gene lost 2 bases and the J gene lost 4 bases, with 6 bases spanning the gap. CDR1 is LGHNA and CDR2 is YSLEER in the germline V gene. This CDR3 is 13 amino acids long. Here the CDR3 reads CASSQRGNQPQHF. The CDR3 DNA is TGCGCCAGCAGCCAACGAGGGAATCAGCCCCAGCATTTT.

The chain couples TRBV11-2 to TRBJ2-5; D unresolved. The CDR3 covers 13 residues. The ends were cut back, 5 bases at V and 4 bases at J, with 11 bases in the middle. Germline loops: CDR1 SGHAT, CDR2 FQNNGV. The CDR3 sequence: CASSPRERETQYF. DNA for the CDR3: TGTGCCAGCAGCCCCCGCGAGCGAGAGACCCAGTACTTC.

V and J are TRBV5-5 and TRBJ1-2; TRBD1 matches 7 bases. This CDR3 has 11 amino acids. V dropped 4 bases and J dropped 12; count of bases not matched to a gene: 6. Germline CDR1 is SGHKS and CDR2 is YYEKEE (reference sequence). DNA of the CDR3: TGTGCCAGCAGCCCGCCGGGACAGAACACCTTC. This encodes CASSPPGQNTF.

This chain links TRBV14 with TRBJ2-4; the match to TRBD1 covers 10 bases. Germline CDR1 reads SGHDN; CDR2 reads FVKESK. V shed 4 bases and J 9 bases; nucleotides not matched to a gene: 3. The CDR3 has 13 amino acids. The CDR3 nucleotides are TGTGCCAGCAGCCCCAGGACAGGGGGCATTCAGTACTTC. It yields the protein CASSPRTGGIQYF.

J is TRBJ1-1 and V is TRBV6-1; D not resolved. This CDR3 is 13 amino acids long. Deletions cut 1 base from V and 0 bases from J, with 3 bases between. CDR1 and CDR2 (germline): MNHNS, SASEGT. CDR3: CASSEVVNTEAFF. The CDR3 DNA sequence: TGTGCCAGCAGTGAAGTCGTGAACACTGAAGCTTTCTTT.

The V call is TRBV14, the J call TRBJ2-5; 8 bases agree with TRBD1. V was pared by 3 bases and J by 4 bases, with 7 bases of the junction left unmatched. CDR1 is SGHDN and CDR2 is FVKESK in the germline V gene. The CDR3 runs to 15 residues. CDR3 nucleotides: TGTGCCAGCAGCCACAGGACAGGGAAGGGAGAGACCCAGTACTTC. Its translation is CASSHRTGKGETQYF.

V gene TRBV18 combines with J gene TRBJ2-7; D is possibly TRBD2 (6 bases). The germline CDR1 and CDR2 sequences are KGHSH and LQKENI. The germline V and J ends were trimmed by 6 bases and 1 base, with 16 bases remaining between them. The CDR3 extends over 15 amino acids. CDR3 bases: TGTGCCAGCTCCCCCCGGGAGAGCCTTTCCTACGAGCAGTACTTC. As protein: CASSPRESLSYEQYF. The entire variable domain, with the rest obtained from reference TRBV18 and TRBJ2-7, is as follows: NAGVMQNPRHLVRRRGQEARLRCSPMKGHSHVYWYRQLPEEGLKFMVYLQKENIIDESGMPKERFSAEFPKEGPSILRIQQVVRGDSAAYFCASSPRESLSYEQYFGPGTRLTVT.

The chain couples TRBV2 to TRBJ2-5, with 10 bases fitting TRBD2. CDR1 SNHLY and CDR2 FYNNEI come from the germline V gene. With V trimmed by 2 bases and J by 13 bases, 10 bases remained unmatched. The CDR3 is made up of 14 amino acids. For the CDR3, the DNA is TGTGCCAGCAGTGAAACAGCGGGGGGGGCCACTGGGTACTTC. Amino acids: CASSETAGGATGYF. Combining the CDR3 with reference TRBV2 and TRBJ2-5 gives the whole variable domain EPEVTQTPSHQVTQMGQEVILRCVPISNHLYFYWYRQILGQKVEFLVSFYNNEISEKSEIFDDQFSVERPDGSNFTLKIRSTKLEDSAMYFCASSETAGGATGYFGPGTRLLVL.

The rearrangement uses TRBV29-1 and TRBJ1-2, with 10 nucleotides matching TRBD1. In germline, CDR1 is SQVTM, CDR2 ANQGSEA. J was trimmed by 2 bases and V by 6 bases; bases with no gene match: 3. This CDR3 region has 13 residues. The CDR3 loop is CSVGQGQNYGYTF. DNA for the CDR3: TGCAGCGTGGGACAGGGGCAAAACTATGGCTACACCTTC.

The rearrangement uses TRBV19 and TRBJ1-3; TRBD1 agrees at 7 bases. The V gene's germline CDR1 is LNHDA and CDR2 SQIVND (reference sequence). Unmatched junction bases numbered 8, after V lost 4 bases and J lost 2 bases. The CDR3 is made up of 16 amino acids. The CDR3 sequence is CASSTRQGSTGNTIYF. Written as DNA, the CDR3 is TGTGCCAGTAGTACCCGACAGGGCTCTACTGGAAACACCATATATTTT.

In this sample, this clone turned up once. This sequence joins TRBV27 and TRBJ1-5, with TRBD1 matching over 7 bases. In germline, CDR1 is MNHEY, CDR2 SMNVEV (reference sequence). The CDR3 runs to 15 residues. The junction had 5 bases not matched to a gene; V was cut back by 5 bases and J by 1 base. CDR3 protein: CASSPQGLSNQPQHF. The CDR3 nucleotides are TGTGCCAGCAGTCCACAGGGGTTGAGCAATCAGCCCCAGCATTTT.

This chain joins TRBV14 and TRBJ1-1, with unresolved D. CDR3 length: 13 residues. V lost 4 bases and J lost 0, with 6 bases in between. The germline CDR1 and CDR2 sequences are SGHDN and FVKESK. CDR3 region: CASSRAVNTEAFF. CDR3 in DNA: TGTGCCAGCAGCCGTGCAGTGAACACTGAAGCTTTCTTT.

The V and J genes are TRBV10-1 and TRBJ1-5; D not certain. The V end was cut by 4 bases, the J end by 1 base, with 2 bases between. Per the germline V gene, CDR1 is WNHNN and CDR2 is SYGVQD (reference sequence). This CDR3 has 12 residues. CDR3 bases: TGCGCCAGCAGTGTAAGCAATCAGCCCCAGCATTTT. Residues: CASSVSNQPQHF.

The J gene is TRBJ2-7, the V gene TRBV18, with D maybe TRBD2 (6 bases). V lost 3 bases and J lost 3, with 15 bases in between. The CDR3 sequence is 15 residues long. The germline CDR1 and CDR2 sequences are KGHSH and LQKENI. CDR3 nucleotides: TGTGCCAGCTCACCTCCGGGGGTGGGGGTCTACGAGCAGTACTTC. It encodes CASSPPGVGVYEQYF. The whole variable domain, remainder taken from reference TRBV18 and TRBJ2-7, is NAGVMQNPRHLVRRRGQEARLRCSPMKGHSHVYWYRQLPEEGLKFMVYLQKENIIDESGMPKERFSAEFPKEGPSILRIQQVVRGDSAAYFCASSPPGVGVYEQYFGPGTRLTVT.

This sequence joins TRBV7-9 and TRBJ2-1; 14 bases align to TRBD2. Germline V gives CDR1 SEHNR, CDR2 FQNEAQ (reference sequence). The CDR3 has 15 residues. V was pared by 5 bases and J by 10 bases, with 7 bases of the junction left unmatched. CDR3 in DNA: TGTGCCAGCAGCCCGGGACTAGCGGGAGCAGGCGAGCAGTTCTTC. Translation gives CASSPGLAGAGEQFF. The full variable domain, with the rest looked up from reference TRBV7-9 and TRBJ2-1, is DTGVSQNPRHKITKRGQNVTFRCDPISEHNRLYWYRQTLGQGPEFLTYFQNEAQLEKSRLLSDRFSAERPKGSFSTLEIQRTEQGDSAMYLCASSPGLAGAGEQFFGPGTRLTVL.

In this sample, this clone turned up a few times. The chain carries TRBV19 and TRBJ1-1, with a possible D match to TRBD1 (6 bases). V shed 5 bases and J shed 1 base, with 14 bases lying between them. This CDR3 has 15 amino acids. Looked up from germline, CDR1 is LNHDA and CDR2 is SQIVND (reference sequence). The CDR3: CASSQGLLKNTEAFF. The CDR3 nucleotides read TGTGCCAGTAGTCAGGGGCTACTTAAGAACACTGAAGCTTTCTTT.

The V and J genes are TRBV3-1 (or the pseudogene TRBV3-2) and TRBJ2-3, with 7 bases fitting TRBD2. Looked up from germline, CDR1 is LGHDT and CDR2 is YNNKEL (reference sequence). V lost 1 base to trimming and J lost 0 bases; unmatched junction nucleotides: 1. The CDR3 has 15 amino acids. As DNA, the CDR3 is TGTGCCAGCAGCCAAGGGACTAGAAGCACAGATACGCAGTATTTT. Protein product: CASSQGTRSTDTQYF.

The V and J genes are TRBV4-1 and TRBJ2-7; 8 nucleotides match TRBD2. The germline V gene has CDR1 MGHRA and CDR2 YSYEKL. The V and J ends lost 4 bases and 7 bases, in that order; junction bases with no gene match: 21. There are 18 residues in the CDR3. DNA of the CDR3: TGCGCCAGCAGCCCCGCCATACAGCTAGCGGGTATCCAGGGGGAGCAGTACTTC. This gives the protein CASSPAIQLAGIQGEQYF.